A selection of T cell receptor beta chains follows, all from one sample in a study of cytomegalovirus exposure and HLA in healthy donors. Sequencing used immunoSEQ multiplex PCR; TCRdb keeps in-frame clones, though not all of them. The sample has around 110,000 clones, 55% to 75% seen once; the top ten hold 8.7%. The sequenced material came from PBMCs. All receptors derive from a man under 40 in good health and CMV-seropositive. Each CDR3 is given with its conserved first and last residue. A D gene is named only where the DNA matches it firmly. Size is omitted from some rows. Given values are once, few, many or a class for expanded clones.

d_call clone_size j_call cdr3_length v_call cdr3_nt cdr3_aa
NA NA TRBJ1-5 15 TRBV6-6 TGTGCCAGCAGCCCTCGGGGGTATAGCAATCAGCCCCAGCATTTT CASSPRGYSNQPQHF
TRBD1 few TRBJ1-5 15 TRBV30 TGTGCCTGGGCTACAGGGGCAGCAGGCAATCAGCCCCAGCATTTT CAWATGAAGNQPQHF
TRBD2 NA TRBJ2-2 15 TRBV7-9 TGTGCCAGCAGCCTTAGCGGGAGAAACACCGGGGAGCTGTTTTTT CASSLSGRNTGELFF
NA NA TRBJ2-7 17 TRBV7-9 TGTGCCAGCAGCTTAGACGGGGGACAGCGCTTATCCTACGAGCAGTACTTC CASSLDGGQRLSYEQYF
TRBD2 NA TRBJ2-3 16 TRBV7-9 TGTGCCAGCAGCTCCTGGACTAGCGGGATCACAGATACGCAGTATTTT CASSSWTSGITDTQYF
NA NA TRBJ2-3 17 TRBV7-9 TGTGCCAGCAGCTTGGGACATTCGGATCCTAGCACAGATACGCAGTATTTT CASSLGHSDPSTDTQYF
NA NA TRBJ2-3 13 TRBV5-1 TGCGCCAGCAGCTCCCAGAACACAGATACGCAGTATTTT CASSSQNTDTQYF
NA NA TRBJ1-4 15 TRBV14 TGTGCCAGCAGCCAAGTACCCGGGGTAGGCAAAAAACTGTTTTTT CASSQVPGVGKKLFF
TRBD1 NA TRBJ1-1 14 TRBV18 TGTGCCAGCCTCCAGGGACAGGCCCCGAATGTAGCTTTCTTT CASLQGQAPNVAFF
NA NA TRBJ1-6 16 TRBV2 TGTGCCAGCAGGATACGGAGCAGCTCCTATAATTCACCCCTCCACTTT CASRIRSSSYNSPLHF
NA NA TRBJ1-5 15 TRBV30 TGTGCCTGGAGTGAGAGTGACTATAGCAATCAGCCCCAGCATTTT CAWSESDYSNQPQHF
NA few TRBJ1-3 17 TRBV4-3 TGCGCCAGCAGCCAAGAAGCGGCTTTCGTCTCTGGAAACACCATATATTTT CASSQEAAFVSGNTIYF
NA few TRBJ1-2 13 TRBV27 TGTGCCAGCAGCCCCGGGGGGAACTATGGCTACACCTTC CASSPGGNYGYTF
TRBD2 NA TRBJ2-2 17 TRBV9 TGTGCCAGCAGCCACCCGCAACTAGCGGAAAACACCGGGGAGCTGTTTTTT CASSHPQLAENTGELFF
NA NA TRBJ1-2 14 TRBV27 TGTGCCAGCAGTCCCCGGTCCGGGGGGAGTGGCTACACCTTC CASSPRSGGSGYTF
TRBD1 NA TRBJ2-4 13 TRBV5-4 TGTGCCAGCAGAAAGACAGGGGAAAACATTCAGTACTTC CASRKTGENIQYF
NA NA TRBJ1-3 15 TRBV28 TGTGCCAGCAGTTTCACAGGTGGCGGTGGAAACACCATATATTTT CASSFTGGGGNTIYF
NA NA TRBJ2-7 12 TRBV5-1 TGCGCCAGCAGCTTCCTCTCCTACGAGCAGTACTTC CASSFLSYEQYF
TRBD1 NA TRBJ2-3 17 TRBV15 TGTGCCACCAGCAGAGATCTCTCAGGGGGCAGCACGGATACGCAGTATTTT CATSRDLSGGSTDTQYF
NA NA TRBJ1-5 12 TRBV6-1 TGTGCCAGCCCGGACATCAATCAGCCCCAGCATTTT CASPDINQPQHF
NA NA TRBJ2-2 13 TRBV2 TGTGCCAGCAAGAAGCCGAACACCGGGGAGCTGTTTTTT CASKKPNTGELFF
TRBD2 once TRBJ2-3 15 TRBV7-9 TGTGCCAGCAGCCGGACTAGCGGGACCACAGATACGCAGTATTTT CASSRTSGTTDTQYF
TRBD2 NA TRBJ2-1 16 TRBV5-1 TGCGCCAGCAGCTTGGGATTAGGGACTAACCAAAATGAGCAGTTCTTC CASSLGLGTNQNEQFF
NA once TRBJ1-4 14 TRBV25-1 TGTGCCAGCAGTGGGTCCGGGGATCTAGAAAAACTGTTTTTT CASSGSGDLEKLFF
NA NA TRBJ2-4 16 TRBV6-5 TGTGCCAGCAGTTACGGGGGGGCGATAGCCAAAAACAGTCAGTACTTC CASSYGGAIAKNSQYF
TRBD2 NA TRBJ2-2 17 TRBV11-3 TGTGCCAGCAGCTTAGTAGCGGGTATTTGGAACACCGGGGAGCTGTTTTTT CASSLVAGIWNTGELFF
NA NA TRBJ1-2 15 TRBV7-2 TGTGCCAGCAGCTTAGTACAGGGTCGTATCGATGGCTACACCTTC CASSLVQGRIDGYTF
TRBD2 few TRBJ2-1 16 TRBV4-1 TGCGCCAGCAGCCAGTCTAGCGGTAGCTCCTACAATGAGCAGTTCTTC CASSQSSGSSYNEQFF
TRBD1 NA TRBJ2-4 16 TRBV28 TGTGCCAGCAGTTCCAAGGCGGACAGGGTGAAAAACATTCAGTACTTC CASSSKADRVKNIQYF
NA NA TRBJ2-7 12 TRBV6-6 TGCGCCAGCAAACAGGGCCTACGTGAGCAGTACTTC CASKQGLREQYF
TRBD2 NA TRBJ2-3 18 TRBV14 TGTGCCAGCAGCCAAGAGATGGGCGGGGGGGTCCGAACAGATACGCAGTATTTT CASSQEMGGGVRTDTQYF